The 10 T cell receptor beta chains below come from one sample, sequenced in a study of T cells in localized non-small cell lung cancer. Repertoires were generated with immunoSEQ multiplex PCR, while TCRdb's copy carries only in-frame clones and drops some. This table holds 20,000 to 25,000 clones, roughly 91% found once. The sample in question was peripheral blood, obtained before any cancer treatment. These receptors originate from a male donor at least 60 years old with stage I lung adenocarcinoma.

V and J are TRBV30 and TRBJ2-7; 7 nucleotides align to TRBD2. From germline, CDR1 is GTSNPN and CDR2 SVGIG (reference sequence). The CDR3 has 14 residues. V was clipped by 5 bases and J by 4 bases; unmatched bases: 11. As DNA, the CDR3 is TGTGCCTGGGGAGATCGGGACTATCAGTACGAGCAGTACTTC. Its protein is CAWGDRDYQYEQYF. Full variable domain (outside the CDR3, taken from reference TRBV30 and TRBJ2-7): SQTIHQWPATLVQPVGSPLSLECTVEGTSNPNLYWYRQAAGRGLQLLFYSVGIGQISSEVPQNLSASRPQDRQFILSSKKLLLSDSGFYLCAWGDRDYQYEQYFGPGTRLTVT.

V usage is TRBV2 and J usage is TRBJ2-7; no clear D gene. Germline assignment: CDR1 SNHLY and CDR2 FYNNEI. The CDR3 is made up of 16 amino acids. V gave up 2 bases and J gave up 2 bases, with 16 bases separating them. CDR3 in DNA: TGTGCCAGCAGTGAAAAATCCGCAGCGTGGACCTACGAGCAGTACTTC. Translated: CASSEKSAAWTYEQYF.

V and J are TRBV10-3 and TRBJ2-6, with 8 bases fitting TRBD1. The V segment lost 3 bases and the J segment 1 base; nucleotides outside the gene matches: 2. The CDR3 length is 16 residues. Germline CDR1 is ENHRY and CDR2 is SYGVKD. CDR3 DNA: TGTGCCATCAGTGAAACAGGGGGGTCTGGGGCCAACGTCCTGACTTTC. It specifies CAISETGGSGANVLTF.

This chain connects TRBV6-5 to TRBJ1-4; unclear D gene. The germline CDR1 and CDR2 sequences are MNHEY and SVGAGI. Trimming shortened V by 6 bases and J by 8 bases, and 13 bases separated the two germline ends. This CDR3 has 13 amino acids. The DNA of the CDR3 is TGTGCCAGCAGACGATCTACGGGGGAAAAACTGTTTTTT. This encodes CASRRSTGEKLFF.

The chain uses TRBV6-1 and TRBJ2-7; maybe TRBD1 (6 bases). The CDR3 is 16 amino acids. With 4 bases removed from V and 1 base from J, the gap between germline ends came to 17 bases. The germline gives CDR1 MNHNS, CDR2 SASEGT. In DNA form, the CDR3 reads TGTGCCAGCAGTGTAATGGGGGCAGCTACTTCCTACGAGCAGTACTTC. It codes for CASSVMGAATSYEQYF.

The chain couples TRBV5-1 to TRBJ1-5; 10 nucleotides line up with TRBD1. Losses at the gene ends were 4 bases for V and 0 bases for J; bases not matched to a gene: 13. From germline, CDR1 is SGHRS and CDR2 YFSETQ. The CDR3 has 19 amino acids. The CDR3 loop reads CASSQATGTGDLSNQPQHF. As DNA, the CDR3 is TGCGCCAGCAGCCAGGCTACCGGGACAGGGGATCTTAGCAATCAGCCCCAGCATTTT.

This chain links TRBV30 with TRBJ2-5; TRBD2 agrees at 9 bases. The CDR3 runs to 14 residues. V shed 1 base, J shed 7 bases, and the junction held 7 bases outside the gene matches. Germline loops: CDR1 GTSNPN, CDR2 SVGIG (reference sequence). The CDR3 nucleotides read TGTGCCTGGAGTGACGGGCGGGGGGGGGTGACCCAGTACTTC. Its translation: CAWSDGRGGVTQYF.

By sample fraction, this clone is medium-sized. The rearrangement joins TRBV5-4 to TRBJ2-1, with 11 bases identical to TRBD2. CDR1 is SGHNT and CDR2 is YYREEE in the germline V gene (reference sequence). V was clipped by 0 bases and J by 7 bases; unmatched bases: 3. The CDR3 length is 15 residues. The CDR3 protein is CASSLGLAGRNEQFF. CDR3 nucleotides: TGTGCCAGCAGCTTGGGACTAGCGGGAAGAAATGAGCAGTTCTTC.

The J gene is TRBJ2-7, the V gene TRBV18; D is unresolved. CDR3 length equals 15 residues. Germline values: CDR1 KGHSH, CDR2 LQKENI. V was pared by 2 bases and J by 2 bases, with 13 bases between. CDR3 sequence (DNA): TGTGCCAGCTCACCATCCGGAGTTTGGCCCTACGAGCAGTACTTC. As protein: CASSPSGVWPYEQYF.

The rearrangement uses TRBV9 and TRBJ1-1, with 9 bases fitting TRBD1. V lost 4 bases and J lost 2; bases outside the gene matches: 3. The CDR3 has 14 residues. Germline-derived CDR1 and CDR2 are SGDLS and YYNGEE. The CDR3 loop reads CASSFTGGNTEAFF. CDR3 nucleotides: TGTGCCAGCAGCTTTACAGGGGGCAACACTGAAGCTTTCTTT.